The source of this TCR beta chain is a study of cytomegalovirus exposure and HLA in healthy donors. Overall study findings and caveats: Several of the most significant clusters appeared linked to common viral pathogens, based on a later analysis.

A multiplex PCR was run with 60 Vbeta primers and 13 Jbeta primers. The table came from immunoSEQ multiplex PCR; TCRdb's copy has only in-frame clones and leaves some out. The table includes about 98,000 clones, around 80% detected once. The count of this clone is one. The target antigen is unknown. After removal of 1 base from V and 0 bases from J, the junction contained 5 bases not matched to a gene. The germline V gene encodes CDR1 SGHTA and CDR2 FQGNSA. This CDR3 has 16 residues. The clonotype was recovered from a man aged 18 to 30 in good health and CMV-seropositive. The V call is TRBV7-2, the J call TRBJ2-7, with TRBD2 matching over 8 bases. The sample comprised PBMCs. The CDR3 DNA sequence: TGTGCCAGCAGCTTAGTGGGTAGCGGGGCCTCCTACGAGCAGTACTTC. This translates into CASSLVGSGASYEQYF. The full variable domain, completed using reference TRBV7-2 and TRBJ2-7, is GAGVSQSPSNKVTEKGKDVELRCDPISGHTALYWYRQSLGQGLEFLIYFQGNSAPDKSGLPSDRFSAERTGGSVSTLTIQRTQQEDSAVYLCASSLVGSGASYEQYFGPGTRLTVT.